This T cell receptor (beta chain) was identified during a study of T cell responses to AZD1222 COVID-19 vaccine. The V end was cut by 4 bases, the J end by 8 bases, with 18 bases between. This CDR3 comprises 15 residues. Germline V CDR1 and CDR2: SGHRS, YFSETQ. Data came from immunoSEQ multiplex PCR; TCRdb stores just in-frame clones and leaves some out. Of approximately 84,000 clones detected, under 90% appear once; the ten largest clones hold less than 2.5%. This sequence joins TRBV5-1 and TRBJ1-4; weak D call: TRBD1 (6 bases). This clonotype was sampled from an adult in good health. Specimen: peripheral blood, collected on day 0 of AZD1222 vaccination. In DNA, the CDR3 is TGCGCCAGCAGCCACCAACGGGGGGCAGGAGAAAAACTGTTTTTT. Its translation: CASSHQRGAGEKLFF.